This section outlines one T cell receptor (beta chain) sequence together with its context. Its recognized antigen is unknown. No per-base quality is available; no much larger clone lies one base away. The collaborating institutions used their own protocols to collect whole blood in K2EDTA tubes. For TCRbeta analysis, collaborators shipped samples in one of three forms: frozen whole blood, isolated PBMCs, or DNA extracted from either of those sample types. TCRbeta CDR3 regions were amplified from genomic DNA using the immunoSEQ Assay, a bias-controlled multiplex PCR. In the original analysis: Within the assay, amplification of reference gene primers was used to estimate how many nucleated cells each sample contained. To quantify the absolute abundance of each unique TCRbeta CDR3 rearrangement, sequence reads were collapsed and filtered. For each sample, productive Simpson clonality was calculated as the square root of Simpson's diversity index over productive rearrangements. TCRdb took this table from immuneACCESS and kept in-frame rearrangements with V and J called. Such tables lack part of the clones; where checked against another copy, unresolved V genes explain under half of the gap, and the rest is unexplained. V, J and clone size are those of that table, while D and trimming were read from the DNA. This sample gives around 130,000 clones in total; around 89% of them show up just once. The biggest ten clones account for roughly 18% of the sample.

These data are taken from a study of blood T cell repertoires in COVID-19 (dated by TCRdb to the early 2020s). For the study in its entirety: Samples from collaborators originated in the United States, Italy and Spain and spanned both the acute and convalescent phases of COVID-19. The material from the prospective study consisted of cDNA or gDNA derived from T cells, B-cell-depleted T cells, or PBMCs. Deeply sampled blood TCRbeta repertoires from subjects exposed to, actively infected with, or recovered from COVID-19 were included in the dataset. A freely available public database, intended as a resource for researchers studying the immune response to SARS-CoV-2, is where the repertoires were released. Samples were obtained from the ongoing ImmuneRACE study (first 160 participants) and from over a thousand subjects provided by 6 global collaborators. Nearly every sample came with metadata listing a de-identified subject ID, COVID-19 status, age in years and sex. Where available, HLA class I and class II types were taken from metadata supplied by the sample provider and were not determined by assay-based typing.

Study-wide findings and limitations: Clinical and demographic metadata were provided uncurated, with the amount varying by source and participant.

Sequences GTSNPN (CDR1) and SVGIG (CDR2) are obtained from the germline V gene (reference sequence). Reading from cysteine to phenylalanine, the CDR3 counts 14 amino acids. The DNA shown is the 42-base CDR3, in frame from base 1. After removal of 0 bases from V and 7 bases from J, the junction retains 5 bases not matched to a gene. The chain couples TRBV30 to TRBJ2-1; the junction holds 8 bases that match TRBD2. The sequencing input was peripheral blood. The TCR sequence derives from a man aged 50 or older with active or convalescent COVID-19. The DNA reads TGTGCCTGGAGTGTTGGGCTAGCGGGTAATGAGCAGTTCTTC. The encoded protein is CAWSVGLAGNEQFF.